The following is a T cell receptor beta chain sequence with its context. It has no known antigen specificity. Base qualities are missing; no much larger clone stands one base away. Receptors were amplified or captured by the immunoSEQ multiplex PCR assay. The multiplex PCR relied on a mix of 60 forward primers for TCR Vbeta segments and 13 reverse primers for TCR Jbeta segments. Amplification of the CDR3 region of rearranged TCR beta genes was performed with a multiplex PCR assay on genomic DNA. The amplified TCR beta libraries were sequenced on the Illumina HiSeq System as 87-base-pair reads. Processing in the source paper ran as follows. A later analysis tallied approximately 87 million unique TCR beta chains across the 660 or so repertoires, and 10 million to 11 million of those chains were shared by two or more donors. Raw reads were error-corrected and collapsed into unique sequences by a nearest-neighbor algorithm in which closely related sequences were merged to remove PCR and sequencing errors. CDR3 sequences were aligned to IMGT reference sequences to assign V, D and J gene segments. For a sequence to be retained, at least a six-nucleotide match to both a V gene segment and a J gene segment was required. Rearrangements were classified as productive when the CDR3 lacked stop codons and remained in frame with V and J, and all other rearrangements were classified as non-productive. CDR3 was defined according to IMGT convention as the region running from the second conserved V-encoded cysteine to the conserved J-encoded phenylalanine. Sequences without an unambiguous match to a single V gene segment were excluded from the earlier analysis of several hundred of the donors. In an earlier analysis of approximately 550 of the donors, V segments were called functional above 56.7% productive rearrangements and were called segregating when the between-donor standard deviation exceeded 5%. A statistical classification framework was developed to diagnose cytomegalovirus status using the catalog of TCR beta chain sequences. In a later analysis, TCR nucleotide sequences were compared against IMGT/GENE-DB human TR gene sequences so that V and J genes could be assigned. A later analysis assigned CDR3 sequences and most-parsimonious VDJ recombination scenarios with the TCRdist pipeline. In a later analysis, each TCR beta chain was defined by its CDR3 amino acid sequence together with its V-gene family, and reads without a unique V-gene family were excluded. To address suspected cross-contamination and a sequencing artifact, a later analysis removed 592 highly shared, low-generation-probability nucleotide sequences. In a later analysis, a clonal expansion index for each public chain was calculated from normalized within-repertoire ranks of inferred template counts. In a later analysis, generation probabilities were computed using a VDJ recombination model fitted to out-of-frame rearrangements, and the results were checked against IGoR. A later analysis scored TCR-TCR, TCR-HLA and TCR-CMV co-occurrence with hypergeometric tests, applying a repertoire-size bias correction to TCR pairs. False discovery rates were estimated in a later analysis by permuting HLA or CMV assignments 20 times. In a later analysis, co-occurring TCRs were grouped using DBSCAN, with TCRdist sequence similarity added in when clustering inside HLA-allele-positive subsets. Co-occurrence clustering excluded repertoires with fewer than 30,000 or more than 120,000 public chains, plus five with anomalous nucleotide sharing. The table comes from immuneACCESS by way of TCRdb, which keeps in-frame sequences with V and J called. Part of the clones is missing from these tables; in studies checked, under half for an unresolved V gene and the rest for unknown reasons. V, J and clone size derive from that table, while D and trimming were established from the DNA sequence. The sample includes about 140,000 clones, with around 77% observed a single time. The leading ten clones occupy over 2% of the sample.

This specimen belongs to a study of cytomegalovirus exposure and HLA in healthy donors (dated by TCRdb to about 2017). Study-level background: An earlier analysis of several hundred of the donors reported 250 to 350 Gb of sequence data and 100 million to 130 million unique TCR beta sequences from about 200 million T cells. An early release covering over 500 HLA-typed donors comprised about 300 gigabases of sequencing data and approximately 85 million unique TCR sequences. Among the roughly 400 genotyped donors, 75% to 90% belonged to the genetic ancestry cluster associated with self-reported Caucasian donors. The study aimed to test whether signatures of past pathogen exposure could be identified by cataloging public T cell receptors. Using immunosequencing, the study profiled T cell repertoires from 666 subjects and related those repertoires to cytomegalovirus serostatus. Along with the approximately 670-subject first cohort, a separate validation cohort of over a hundred different subjects was used. The study combined high-throughput TCR immunosequencing, statistical association of individual TCRs with disease status, and machine learning to predict cytomegalovirus infection status. A later analysis re-analyzed previously published TCR beta repertoires from roughly 630 donors and added high-resolution HLA genotyping to study TCR occurrence patterns. In the later analysis, no new phenotypic data were used to find candidate immune exposures; instead, reliance was placed on TCR beta sequences and their occurrence across donors. An earlier analysis of around 580 of the donors used high-throughput TCR beta sequencing to judge whether each TCR beta V gene segment behaved as functional or pseudogenic. Donor age, sex, ethnicity and CMV serostatus were collected together with the repertoire data. Genome-wide SNP genotypes for about 60% of the roughly 700 donors were used in a later genetic analysis, which treated that subset as a discovery cohort. Every discovery cohort repertoire had been produced on one sequencing platform. HLA typing included class I and class II loci at four-digit resolution. Typing coverage differed by locus: A, B, C, DRB1 and DQB1 were typed in about 629-630 donors, DQA1 in about 550, DPA1 in around 610, and DPB1 in roughly 470. Several DR-DQ haplotypes were handled as single units for association and clustering because linkage in the cohort was strong. Across about 370 genotyped donors of the cohort, an average of roughly 200,000 unique TCR beta nucleotide sequences per donor were sequenced, and about a sixth of those sequences were non-productive. The research as a whole found: According to a later analysis, parvovirus B19, influenza, CMV and Epstein-Barr virus appeared linked to several top co-occurrence clusters. A later genetic analysis associated a missense DCLRE1C variant with V-gene and J-gene trimming of TCR beta chains, and an independent cohort replicated the association. The only immune exposure information available for the cohort was CMV serostatus. In an earlier analysis of fewer than 750 of the donors, most TCR beta V segments were observed in productive rearrangements about 90% or about 30% of the time, broadly matching IMGT annotations. Three of the identified cytomegalovirus-associated TCR beta chains were confirmed in vitro to be specific for cytomegalovirus antigens. Most CMV-associated TCR beta chains appeared to be HLA-restricted in a later analysis, and the HLA associations seemed to be driven largely by CMV exposure. The cohort was sequenced for TCR beta chains only, and without alpha or paired-chain data the features that could be detected were limited. In a later analysis, TCR association rates were found to vary across HLA loci, with the most associated TCRs seen for DRB1 alleles and the fewest for HLA-C alleles. Assigning TCR associations to individual alleles was difficult when HLA alleles, especially DR and DQ, strongly co-occurred. The study listed 164 TCR beta chains as associated with cytomegalovirus. The 87-base-pair reads could not distinguish some IMGT-functional V segments, including TRBV6-2 and TRBV6-3, so those segments were excluded. A later analysis associated about 18,000 TCR beta sequences with specific HLA alleles at a false discovery rate of 0.05. Because counts were too low, some 17 rarely observed V segments, including chromosome 9 orphons, were excluded from the earlier analysis of some 540 of the donors. A further reported finding was that TCR beta sequences accurately predicted the HLA-A and HLA-B alleles for most subjects in the first cohort. While some public TCRs were present in many individuals, most TCR sequences turned up only very rarely across donors. Presence/absence analyses assumed roughly uniform sequencing depth across donors, an assumption that may not hold. According to the authors, the approach could potentially be generalized to other disease states and immunological phenotypes. Correlated functional status among segregating V segments might be attributable to linkage disequilibrium, but an unknown experimental factor could not be ruled out. In a later genetic analysis, fewer N-insertions in productive TCRs were reported among donors in an Asian-associated ancestry cluster than the roughly 710-donor mean. The sequencing pipeline was judged likely to have produced a cluster of highly shared sequence variants as a technical artifact. Because some donors lacked HLA typing at each locus, the association tests relied only on the typed subset. In a later analysis, HLA-associated TCR beta chains were found to be more clonally expanded and to have lower generation probabilities than equally common non-associated chains. The classifier was reported to diagnose cytomegalovirus status with high specificity and sensitivity in both the original and validation cohorts.

In total, about 650 healthy bone marrow donors made up the cohort. At the time of sampling, all cohort members were nominally healthy, though unrecorded immune exposures were likely present. The donor tested CMV seronegative and was one of the 352 seronegative cohort members. Each donor provided a peripheral blood sample, and peripheral blood mononuclear cells were used for TCR beta sequencing. Genomic DNA was extracted from the blood cell samples with the Qiagen DNeasy Blood Extraction Kit. The germline V gene yields SGHDT for CDR1 and YYEEEE for CDR2. The CDR3 sequence holds 14 residues, the cysteine and phenylalanine included. Of the read, only the CDR3 DNA is kept; its 42 bases are in frame from base 1. V is pruned by 4 bases and J by 4 bases, leaving 5 bases of the junction without a gene match.

The specimen was PBMCs. The chain joins TRBV5-6 to TRBJ2-5; 9 middle bases align to TRBD1. The TCR comes from a man under 40 in good health and CMV-seronegative. The bases are TGTGCCAGCAGCAGGGGACAGGGAGCAGAGACCCAGTACTTC. It is translated as CASSRGQGAETQYF.